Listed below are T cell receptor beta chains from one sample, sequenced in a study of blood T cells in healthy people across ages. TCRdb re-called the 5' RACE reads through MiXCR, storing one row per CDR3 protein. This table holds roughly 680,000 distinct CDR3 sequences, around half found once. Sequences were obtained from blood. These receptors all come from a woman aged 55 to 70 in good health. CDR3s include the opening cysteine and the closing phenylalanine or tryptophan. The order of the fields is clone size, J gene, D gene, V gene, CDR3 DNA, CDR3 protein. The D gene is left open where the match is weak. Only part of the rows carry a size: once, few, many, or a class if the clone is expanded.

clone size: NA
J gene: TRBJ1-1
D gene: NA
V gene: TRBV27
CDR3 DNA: TGTGCCAGCAGTTTCGTCGGCAGGGAAGCTTTCTTT
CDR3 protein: CASSFVGREAFF

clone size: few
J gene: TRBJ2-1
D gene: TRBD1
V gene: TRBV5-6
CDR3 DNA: TGTGCCAGCAGCTCGGACAGGGGCGAATACAATGAGCAGTTCTTC
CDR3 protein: CASSSDRGEYNEQFF

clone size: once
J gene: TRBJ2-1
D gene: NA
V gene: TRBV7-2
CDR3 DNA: TGTGCCAGCAGCTTAGAGGCCAGCCACTACAATGAGCAGTTCTTC
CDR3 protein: CASSLEASHYNEQFF

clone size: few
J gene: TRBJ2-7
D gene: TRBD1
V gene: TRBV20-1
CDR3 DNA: TGCAGTGCTAACAGGGGCGAGCAGTACTTC
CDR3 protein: CSANRGEQYF

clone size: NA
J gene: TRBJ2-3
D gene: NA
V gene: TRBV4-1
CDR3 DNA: TGCGCCAGCAGCCAAGATCCGGGGACACAGTTCACAGATACGCAGTATTTT
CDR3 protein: CASSQDPGTQFTDTQYF

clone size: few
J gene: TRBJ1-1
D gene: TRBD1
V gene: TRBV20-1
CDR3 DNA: TGCAGTGCTAGAGATCTCCGGACAGGGAACACTGAAGCTTTCTTT
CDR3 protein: CSARDLRTGNTEAFF

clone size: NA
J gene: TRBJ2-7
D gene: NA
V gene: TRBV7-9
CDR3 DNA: TGTGCCAGCAGCCAACAGGGTCACTCCTACGAGCAGTACTTC
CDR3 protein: CASSQQGHSYEQYF

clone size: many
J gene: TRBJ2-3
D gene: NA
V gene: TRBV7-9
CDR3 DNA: TGTGCCAGCAGCCCCCCTTTGCGTTTTGGAGATACGCAGTATTTT
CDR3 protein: CASSPPLRFGDTQYF

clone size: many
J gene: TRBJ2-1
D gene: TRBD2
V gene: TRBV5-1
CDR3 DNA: TGCGCCAGCAGCTCAAGACTAGCGGGAGACAATGAGCAGTTCTTC
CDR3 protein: CASSSRLAGDNEQFF

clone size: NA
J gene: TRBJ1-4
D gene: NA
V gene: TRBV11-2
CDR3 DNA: TGTGCCAGCAGCTCCAAGCGGGTCCCTAATGAAAAACTGTTTTTT
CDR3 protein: CASSSKRVPNEKLFF

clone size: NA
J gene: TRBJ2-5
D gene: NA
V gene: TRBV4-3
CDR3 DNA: TGCGCCAGCAGCCAAGATTTAACGGAGACCCAGTACTTC
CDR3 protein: CASSQDLTETQYF

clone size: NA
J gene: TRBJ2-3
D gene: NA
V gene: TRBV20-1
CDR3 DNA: TGCAGTGCTCACCACAGGGAAGTCACAGATACGCAGTATTTT
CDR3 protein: CSAHHREVTDTQYF

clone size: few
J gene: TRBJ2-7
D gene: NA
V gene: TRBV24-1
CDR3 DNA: TGTGCCACCGAGAAGGGTTCGGGGAACTACGAGCAGTACTTC
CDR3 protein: CATEKGSGNYEQYF

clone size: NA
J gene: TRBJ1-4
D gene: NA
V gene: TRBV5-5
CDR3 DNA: TGTGCCAGCAGCTTGGGGGTCGGACAGCCTAATGAAAAACTGTTTTTT
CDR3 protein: CASSLGVGQPNEKLFF

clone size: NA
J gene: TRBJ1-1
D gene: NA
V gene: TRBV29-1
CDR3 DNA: TGCAGCTTATCACAGGGAAGTGGCACTGAAGCTTTCTTT
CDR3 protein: CSLSQGSGTEAFF

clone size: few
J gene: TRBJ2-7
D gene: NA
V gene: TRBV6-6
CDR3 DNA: TGTGCCAGCAGTGACGAACTAGCCTACGAGCAGTACTTC
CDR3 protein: CASSDELAYEQYF

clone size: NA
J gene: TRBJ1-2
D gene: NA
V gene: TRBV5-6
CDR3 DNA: TGTGCCAGCAGCTCCCTTGGGATATCCAACTATGGCTACACCTTC
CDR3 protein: CASSSLGISNYGYTF

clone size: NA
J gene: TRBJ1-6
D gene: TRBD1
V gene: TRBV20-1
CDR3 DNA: TGCAGTGCTAGGACTGGACAGGCGATCTATAATTCACCCCTCCACTTT
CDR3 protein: CSARTGQAIYNSPLHF

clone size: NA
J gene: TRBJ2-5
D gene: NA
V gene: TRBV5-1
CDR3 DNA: TGCGCCAGCAGCTTAATCGGGGCATTTGGGGAGACCCAGTACTTC
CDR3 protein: CASSLIGAFGETQYF

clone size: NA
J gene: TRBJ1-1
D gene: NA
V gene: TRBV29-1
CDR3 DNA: TGCAGCGTTGGGGGGTACACTGAAGCTATCTTT
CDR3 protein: CSVGGYTEAIF

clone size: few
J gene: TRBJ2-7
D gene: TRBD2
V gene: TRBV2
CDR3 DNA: TGTGCCAGCAGTCTAGCAGCGGGGGGTCTAAGCGAGCAGTACTTC
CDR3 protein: CASSLAAGGLSEQYF

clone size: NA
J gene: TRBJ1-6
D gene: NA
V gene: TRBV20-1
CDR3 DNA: TGCAGTGCTAGAGAGAGTGACAGTTCGAATTCACCCCTCCACTTT
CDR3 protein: CSARESDSSNSPLHF

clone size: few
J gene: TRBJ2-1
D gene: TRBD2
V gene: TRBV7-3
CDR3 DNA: TGTGCCAGCAGCTTAACGGCGGGAGGCCCCTACAATGAGCAGTTCTTC
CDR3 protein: CASSLTAGGPYNEQFF

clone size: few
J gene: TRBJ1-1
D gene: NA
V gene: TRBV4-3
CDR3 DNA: TGCGCCAGCAGCCAAGGGTCGAGGGGAACTGAAGCTTTCTTT
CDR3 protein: CASSQGSRGTEAFF